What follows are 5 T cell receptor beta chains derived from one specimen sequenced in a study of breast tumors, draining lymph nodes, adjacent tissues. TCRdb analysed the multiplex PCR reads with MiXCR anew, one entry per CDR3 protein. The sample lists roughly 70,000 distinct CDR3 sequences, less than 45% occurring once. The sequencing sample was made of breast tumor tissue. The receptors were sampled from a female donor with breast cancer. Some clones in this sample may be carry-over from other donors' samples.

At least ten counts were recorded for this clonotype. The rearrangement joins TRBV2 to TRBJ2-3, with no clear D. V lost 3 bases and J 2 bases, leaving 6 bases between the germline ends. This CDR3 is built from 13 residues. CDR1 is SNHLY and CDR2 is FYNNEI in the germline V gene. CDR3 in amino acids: CASSDVATDTQYF. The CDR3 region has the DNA TGTGCCAGCAGTGACGTAGCCACAGATACGCAGTATTTT.

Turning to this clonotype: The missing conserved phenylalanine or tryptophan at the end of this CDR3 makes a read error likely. The CDR3 DNA follows: TGTGCCAGCAGCTTGGATTTCTTAGAGACCCAGTACCTC. Translated, it gives CASSLDFLETQYL. This chain links TRBV5-4 with TRBJ2-5, with D unclear. The CDR3 runs to 13 residues. V shed 0 bases and J shed 4 bases, with 7 bases lying between them. Germline V gene lookup returns CDR1 SGHNT and CDR2 YYREEE (reference sequence).

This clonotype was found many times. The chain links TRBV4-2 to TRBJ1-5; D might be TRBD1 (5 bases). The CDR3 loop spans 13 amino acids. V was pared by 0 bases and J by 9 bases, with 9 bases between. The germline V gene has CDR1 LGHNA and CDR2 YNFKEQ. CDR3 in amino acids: CASSQELGVPQHF. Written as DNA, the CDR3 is TGTGCCAGCAGCCAAGAGTTAGGGGTGCCCCAGCATTTT.

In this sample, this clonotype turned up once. CDR3 in amino acids: CASSSRTSGGAMEQFF. As DNA, the CDR3 is TGTGCCAGCAGCTCCCGGACTAGCGGGGGGGCTATGGAGCAGTTCTTC. J is TRBJ2-1 and V is TRBV7-3, with 15 positions matching TRBD2. CDR1 and CDR2 (germline): SGHTA, FQGTGA. The V and J ends lost 4 bases and 10 bases, in that order; junction bases with no gene match: 8. The CDR3 extends over 16 amino acids.

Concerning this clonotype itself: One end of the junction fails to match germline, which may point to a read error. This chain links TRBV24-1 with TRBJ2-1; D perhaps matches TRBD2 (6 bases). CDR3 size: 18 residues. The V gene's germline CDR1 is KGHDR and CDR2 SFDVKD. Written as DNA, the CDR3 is TGTGCCACCAGTGATCCCGGGGCATACACTAGCTCCTACAATGAGCAGTCCTTC. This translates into CATSDPGAYTSSYNEQSF.